This is a list of T cell receptor beta chains from one sample in a study of CD8 T cells in Susac syndrome. TCRdb reprocessed the immunoSEQ multiplex PCR reads with MiXCR, giving one entry per CDR3 protein. This table holds some 170,000 distinct CDR3 sequences, approximately 93% found once. Sequencing was performed on CD4+ T cells from PBMCs. The receptors were sampled from a human donor with multiple sclerosis. The CDR3 runs from the conserved cysteine through the conserved F or W. Fields, in order: D gene, clone size, CDR3 length, J gene, V gene, CDR3 protein, CDR3 DNA. D genes are given only for firm matches. The listing skips clone size in some rows; elsewhere it reads once, few, many or a size class.

d_call: TRBD2
clone_size: -
cdr3_length: 19
j_call: TRBJ2-7
v_call: TRBV7-2
cdr3_aa: CASSLALGLAGAGSYEQYF
cdr3_nt: TGTGCCAGCAGCTTAGCGCTCGGACTAGCGGGAGCCGGCTCCTACGAGCAGTACTTC

d_call: TRBD2
clone_size: -
cdr3_length: 17
j_call: TRBJ2-3
v_call: TRBV29-1
cdr3_aa: CSTIGGAGGSYTDTQYF
cdr3_nt: TGCAGCACGATAGGGGGCGCGGGGGGGTCGTACACAGATACGCAGTATTTT

d_call: -
clone_size: -
cdr3_length: 15
j_call: TRBJ2-2
v_call: TRBV27
cdr3_aa: CASRAGGTNTGELFF
cdr3_nt: TGTGCCAGCAGGGCAGGGGGGACGAACACCGGGGAGCTGTTTTTT

d_call: -
clone_size: -
cdr3_length: 15
j_call: TRBJ1-5
v_call: TRBV19
cdr3_aa: CASIKGREVDQPQHF
cdr3_nt: TGTGCCAGTATCAAGGGCAGGGAAGTCGATCAGCCCCAGCATTTT

d_call: -
clone_size: -
cdr3_length: 13
j_call: TRBJ2-1
v_call: TRBV6-5
cdr3_aa: CASSPNGVVAQFF
cdr3_nt: TGTGCCAGCAGCCCAAACGGGGTTGTTGCGCAGTTCTTC

d_call: -
clone_size: -
cdr3_length: 13
j_call: TRBJ2-4
v_call: TRBV29-1
cdr3_aa: CSAASLSKNIQYF
cdr3_nt: TGCAGCGCCGCATCCCTGTCCAAAAACATTCAGTACTTC

d_call: -
clone_size: once
cdr3_length: 16
j_call: TRBJ2-7
v_call: TRBV4-2
cdr3_aa: CASSQHGEPSSYEQYF
cdr3_nt: TGTGCCAGCAGCCAACACGGAGAGCCCAGCTCCTACGAGCAGTACTTC

d_call: -
clone_size: -
cdr3_length: 15
j_call: TRBJ1-2
v_call: TRBV4-1
cdr3_aa: CASSQGTELNYGYTF
cdr3_nt: TGCGCCAGCAGCCAAGGGACAGAGCTAAACTATGGCTACACCTTC

d_call: TRBD1
clone_size: -
cdr3_length: 15
j_call: TRBJ2-7
v_call: TRBV6-2/TRBV6-3
cdr3_aa: CASSSWTGKDYEQYF
cdr3_nt: TGTGCCAGCAGTTCCTGGACAGGGAAGGACTACGAGCAGTACTTC

d_call: TRBD2
clone_size: -
cdr3_length: 19
j_call: TRBJ2-7
v_call: TRBV11-2
cdr3_aa: CASSLASSGSIPSSYEQYF
cdr3_nt: TGTGCCAGCAGCTTGGCTTCTAGCGGGAGTATCCCAAGCTCCTACGAGCAGTACTTC

d_call: -
clone_size: -
cdr3_length: 14
j_call: TRBJ2-1
v_call: TRBV15
cdr3_aa: CATLRGGLSDEQFF
cdr3_nt: TGTGCCACCCTCAGAGGGGGATTGAGCGATGAGCAGTTCTTC

d_call: TRBD1
clone_size: -
cdr3_length: 15
j_call: TRBJ2-2
v_call: TRBV18
cdr3_aa: CASSEATGLDGELFF
cdr3_nt: TGTGCCAGCTCAGAAGCGACAGGGTTGGACGGGGAGCTGTTTTTT

d_call: -
clone_size: -
cdr3_length: 15
j_call: TRBJ2-1
v_call: TRBV5-5
cdr3_aa: CASSLEIFSYNEQFF
cdr3_nt: TGTGCCAGCAGCTTGGAGATTTTCTCCTACAATGAGCAGTTCTTC

d_call: -
clone_size: -
cdr3_length: 14
j_call: TRBJ2-7
v_call: TRBV27
cdr3_aa: CASSLDNFSYEQYF
cdr3_nt: TGTGCCAGCAGTTTGGACAACTTCTCCTACGAGCAGTACTTC

d_call: -
clone_size: -
cdr3_length: 14
j_call: TRBJ1-2
v_call: TRBV5-6
cdr3_aa: CASSLGGNDYGYTF
cdr3_nt: TGTGCCAGCAGCTTGGGGGGGAACGACTATGGCTACACCTTC

d_call: -
clone_size: -
cdr3_length: 14
j_call: TRBJ1-5
v_call: TRBV2
cdr3_aa: CASSGETPNQPQHF
cdr3_nt: TGTGCCAGCAGTGGGGAGACACCCAATCAGCCCCAGCATTTT

d_call: -
clone_size: once
cdr3_length: 15
j_call: TRBJ2-5
v_call: TRBV7-9
cdr3_aa: CASSFRPYRKETQYF
cdr3_nt: TGTGCCAGCAGCTTCCGCCCCTACAGAAAAGAGACCCAGTACTTC